The entry that follows covers one TCR beta chain sequence. The sample is drawn from a study of shared clonotypes between healthy human individuals. About the research overall: Three plates each covered CD4 naive and memory; CD8 naive two, CD8 memory one.

V dropped 4 bases and J dropped 4; count of bases not matched to a gene: 5. The V gene's germline CDR1 is MNHEY and CDR2 SVGAGI. This CDR3 region has 15 residues. The method was immunoSEQ multiplex PCR; TCRdb's version includes in-frame clones alone and lacks a portion of them. There are around 1.9 million clones in the sample; approximately 92% occur only once, and more than 1.5% lies in the top ten. Naive CD8 cells were CD45RO-negative, positively selected for CCR7, excluding terminally differentiated effector memory CD45RA+ cells. Those who donated were healthy HIV-negative adults, with no recent acute infections or vaccinations reported.

The sequence was collected from a man between 18 and 29 years old in good health. Some clones in this sample may be carry-over from other donors' samples. The chain carries TRBV6-5 and TRBJ2-1; 9 nucleotides line up with TRBD1. The specimen was naive CD8+ T cells from PBMCs. The CDR3 sequence is CASSLAGTGYNEQFF. Written as DNA, the CDR3 is TGTGCCAGCAGTTTAGCCGGGACAGGGTACAATGAGCAGTTCTTC.